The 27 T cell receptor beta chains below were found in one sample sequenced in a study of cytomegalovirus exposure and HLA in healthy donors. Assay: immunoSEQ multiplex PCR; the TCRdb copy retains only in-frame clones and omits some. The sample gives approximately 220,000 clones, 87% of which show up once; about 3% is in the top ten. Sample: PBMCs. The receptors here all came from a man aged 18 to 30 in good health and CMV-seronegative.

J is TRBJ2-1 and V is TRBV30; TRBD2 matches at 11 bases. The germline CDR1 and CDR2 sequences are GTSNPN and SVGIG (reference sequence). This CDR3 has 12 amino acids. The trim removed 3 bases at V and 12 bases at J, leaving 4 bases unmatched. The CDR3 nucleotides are TGTGCCTGGAGCGTGACTAGCGGGATGCAGTTCTTC. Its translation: CAWSVTSGMQFF.

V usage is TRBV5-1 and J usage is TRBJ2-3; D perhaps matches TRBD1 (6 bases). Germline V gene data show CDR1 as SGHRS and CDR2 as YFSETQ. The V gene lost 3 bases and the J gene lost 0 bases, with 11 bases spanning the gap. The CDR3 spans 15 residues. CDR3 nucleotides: TGCGCCAGCAGCTGGACAGAAACTAGCACAGATACGCAGTATTTT. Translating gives CASSWTETSTDTQYF.

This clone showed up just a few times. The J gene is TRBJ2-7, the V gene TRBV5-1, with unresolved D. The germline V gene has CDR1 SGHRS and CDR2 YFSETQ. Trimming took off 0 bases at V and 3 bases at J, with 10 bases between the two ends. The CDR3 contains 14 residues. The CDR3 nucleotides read TGCGCCAGCAGCTTGGCCGGCGGATACTACGAGCAGTACTTC. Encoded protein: CASSLAGGYYEQYF.

The CDR3 reads CASRGLAGAGRNTGELFF. Written as DNA, the CDR3 is TGTGCCAGCAGGGGACTAGCGGGGGCCGGAAGGAACACCGGGGAGCTGTTTTTT. This rearrangement joins TRBV27 to TRBJ2-2; 14 bases fit TRBD2. Germline CDR1 MNHEY, CDR2 SMNVEV (reference sequence). V trimming: 6 bases; J trimming: 1 base; junction bases outside the gene matches: 7. This CDR3 is built from 18 residues.

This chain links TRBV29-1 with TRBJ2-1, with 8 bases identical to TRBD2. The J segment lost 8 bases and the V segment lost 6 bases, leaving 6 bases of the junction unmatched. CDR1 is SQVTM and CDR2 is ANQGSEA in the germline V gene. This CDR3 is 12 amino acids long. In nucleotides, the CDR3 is TGCAGCGTAGGACTAGCTGGGGATGAGCAGTTCTTC. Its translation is CSVGLAGDEQFF.

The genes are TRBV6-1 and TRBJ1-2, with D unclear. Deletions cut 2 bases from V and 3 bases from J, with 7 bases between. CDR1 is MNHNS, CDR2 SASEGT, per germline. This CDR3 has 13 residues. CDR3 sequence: CASSETDYYGYTF. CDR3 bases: TGTGCCAGCAGTGAAACGGACTACTATGGCTACACCTTC.

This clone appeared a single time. The DNA for the CDR3 is TGTGCCAGCAGCTTAGCGACATCACAAGGGCCCCAGCATTTT. The encoded protein is CASSLATSQGPQHF. The V gene is TRBV7-6, the J gene TRBJ1-5; D is unclear. The CDR3 has 14 residues. Germline values: CDR1 SGHVS, CDR2 FNYEAQ. V lost 0 bases to trimming and J lost 9 bases, with 12 bases between them. Full variable domain (outside the CDR3, taken from reference TRBV7-6 and TRBJ1-5): GAGVSQSPRYKVTKRGQDVALRCDPISGHVSLYWYRQALGQGPEFLTYFNYEAQQDKSGLPNDRFSAERPEGSISTLTIQRTEQRDSAMYRCASSLATSQGPQHFGDGTRLSIL.

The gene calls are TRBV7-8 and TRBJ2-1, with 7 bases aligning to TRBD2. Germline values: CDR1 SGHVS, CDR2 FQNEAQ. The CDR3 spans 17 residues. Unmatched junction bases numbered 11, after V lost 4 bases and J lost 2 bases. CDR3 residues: CASSSASGTETYNEQFF. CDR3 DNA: TGTGCCAGCAGCTCCGCCAGCGGGACCGAAACCTACAATGAGCAGTTCTTC.

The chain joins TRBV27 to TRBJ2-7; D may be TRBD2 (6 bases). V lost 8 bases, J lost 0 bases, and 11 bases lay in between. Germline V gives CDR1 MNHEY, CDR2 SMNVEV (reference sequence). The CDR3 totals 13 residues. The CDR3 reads CASQLRGSYEQYF. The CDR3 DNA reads TGTGCCAGCCAGCTGCGGGGCTCCTACGAGCAGTACTTC.

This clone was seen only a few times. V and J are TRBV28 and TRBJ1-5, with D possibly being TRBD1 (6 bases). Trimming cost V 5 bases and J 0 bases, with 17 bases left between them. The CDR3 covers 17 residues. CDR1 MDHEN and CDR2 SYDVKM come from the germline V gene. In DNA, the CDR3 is TGTGCCAGCAGTACCACAGGGAGAGGTTATAGCAATCAGCCCCAGCATTTT. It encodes CASSTTGRGYSNQPQHF.

This CDR3 is CAWRARDIVNYGYTF. CDR3 coding DNA: TGTGCCTGGAGGGCCCGGGACATCGTTAACTATGGCTACACCTTC. The J gene is TRBJ1-2, the V gene TRBV30; a possible D gene is TRBD1 (6 bases). The CDR3 runs 15 residues. Trimming took 3 bases from V and 1 from J, leaving 15 bases between them. CDR1 and CDR2 (germline): GTSNPN, SVGIG (reference sequence).

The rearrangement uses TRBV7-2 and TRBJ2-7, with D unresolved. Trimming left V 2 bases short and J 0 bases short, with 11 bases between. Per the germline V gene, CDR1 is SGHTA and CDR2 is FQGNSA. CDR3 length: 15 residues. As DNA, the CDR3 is TGTGCCAGCAGCTTATACGGGTTGGGCTCCTACGAGCAGTACTTC. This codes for CASSLYGLGSYEQYF.

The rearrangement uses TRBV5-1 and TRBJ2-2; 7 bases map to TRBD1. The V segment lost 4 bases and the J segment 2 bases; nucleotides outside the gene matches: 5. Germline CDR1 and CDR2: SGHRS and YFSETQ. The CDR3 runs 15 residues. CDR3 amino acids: CASSMGQHNTGELFF. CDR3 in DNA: TGCGCCAGCAGCATGGGACAGCATAACACCGGGGAGCTGTTTTTT.

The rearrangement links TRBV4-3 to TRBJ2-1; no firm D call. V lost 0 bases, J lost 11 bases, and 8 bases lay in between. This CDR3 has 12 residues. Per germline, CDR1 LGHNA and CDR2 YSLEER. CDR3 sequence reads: CASSQDQFKQFF. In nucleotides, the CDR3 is TGCGCCAGCAGCCAAGACCAGTTCAAGCAGTTCTTC.

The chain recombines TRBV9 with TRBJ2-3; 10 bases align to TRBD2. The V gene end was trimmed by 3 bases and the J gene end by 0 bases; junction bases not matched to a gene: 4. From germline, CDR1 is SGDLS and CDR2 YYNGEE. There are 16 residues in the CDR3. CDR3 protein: CASSAASGGSTDTQYF. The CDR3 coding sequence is TGTGCCAGCAGCGCCGCTAGCGGGGGAAGCACAGATACGCAGTATTTT.

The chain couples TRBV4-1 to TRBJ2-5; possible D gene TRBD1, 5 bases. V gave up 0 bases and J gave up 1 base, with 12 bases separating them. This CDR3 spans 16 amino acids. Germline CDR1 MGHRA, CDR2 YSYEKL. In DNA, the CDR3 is TGCGCCAGCAGCCAAGATTTGGGAAGGGGCCAAGAGACCCAGTACTTC. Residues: CASSQDLGRGQETQYF.

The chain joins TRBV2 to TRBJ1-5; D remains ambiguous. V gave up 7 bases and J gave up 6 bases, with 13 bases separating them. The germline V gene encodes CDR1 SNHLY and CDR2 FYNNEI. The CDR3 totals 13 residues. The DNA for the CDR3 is TGTGCCAGCACTCGGACTATTTCTCAGCCCCAGCATTTT. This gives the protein CASTRTISQPQHF.

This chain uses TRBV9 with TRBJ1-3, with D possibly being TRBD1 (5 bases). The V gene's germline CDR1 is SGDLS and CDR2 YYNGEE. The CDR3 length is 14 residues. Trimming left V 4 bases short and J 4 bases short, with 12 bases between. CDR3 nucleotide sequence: TGTGCCAGCAGCACCCGGGACTCAGGAAACACCATATATTTT. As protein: CASSTRDSGNTIYF.

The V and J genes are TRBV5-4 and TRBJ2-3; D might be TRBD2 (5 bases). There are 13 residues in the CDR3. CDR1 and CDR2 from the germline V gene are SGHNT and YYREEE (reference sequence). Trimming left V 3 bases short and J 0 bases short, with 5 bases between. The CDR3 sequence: CASSWRSTDTQYF. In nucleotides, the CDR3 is TGTGCCAGCAGCTGGAGGAGCACAGATACGCAGTATTTT.

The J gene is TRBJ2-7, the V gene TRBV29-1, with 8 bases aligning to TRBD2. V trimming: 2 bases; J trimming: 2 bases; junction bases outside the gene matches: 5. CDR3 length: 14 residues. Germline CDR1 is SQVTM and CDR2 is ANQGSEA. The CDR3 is CSVELREVPYEQYF. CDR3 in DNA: TGCAGCGTTGAATTGCGGGAGGTTCCCTACGAGCAGTACTTC.

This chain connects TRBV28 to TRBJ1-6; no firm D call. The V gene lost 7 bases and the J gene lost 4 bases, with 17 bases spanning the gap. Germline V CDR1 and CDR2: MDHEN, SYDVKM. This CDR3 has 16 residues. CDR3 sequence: CASIAAGKAYNSPLHF. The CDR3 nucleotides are TGTGCCAGCATAGCGGCAGGCAAGGCATATAATTCACCCCTCCACTTT.

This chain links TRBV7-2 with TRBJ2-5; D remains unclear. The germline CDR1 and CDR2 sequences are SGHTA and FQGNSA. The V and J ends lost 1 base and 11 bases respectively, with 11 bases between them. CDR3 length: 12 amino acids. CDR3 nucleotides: TGTGCCAGCAGCTTAGGCGCGAAAACTCAGTACTTC. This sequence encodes CASSLGAKTQYF.

In DNA form, the CDR3 reads TGTGCCAGCTCGTCACAGGGGGCAGAAGGCTACACCTTC. Translating gives CASSSQGAEGYTF. The genes are TRBV18 and TRBJ1-2; 9 bases align to TRBD1. The V and J ends lost 6 bases and 8 bases, in that order; junction bases with no gene match: 7. There are 13 residues in the CDR3. The germline CDR1 and CDR2 sequences are KGHSH and LQKENI.

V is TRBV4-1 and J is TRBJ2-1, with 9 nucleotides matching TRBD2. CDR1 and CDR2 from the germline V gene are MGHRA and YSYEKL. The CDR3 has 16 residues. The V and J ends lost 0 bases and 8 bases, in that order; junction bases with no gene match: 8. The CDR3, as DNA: TGCGCCAGCAGCCAAGATAGGGCGGGGGGGCCTTATGAGCAGTTCTTC. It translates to CASSQDRAGGPYEQFF.

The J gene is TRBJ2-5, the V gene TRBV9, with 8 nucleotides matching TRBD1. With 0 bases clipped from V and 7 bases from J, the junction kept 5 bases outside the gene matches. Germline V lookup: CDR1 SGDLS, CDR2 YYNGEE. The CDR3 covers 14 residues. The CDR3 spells CASSVGGQEGTQYF. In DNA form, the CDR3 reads TGTGCCAGCAGCGTAGGGGGACAGGAAGGGACCCAGTACTTC.

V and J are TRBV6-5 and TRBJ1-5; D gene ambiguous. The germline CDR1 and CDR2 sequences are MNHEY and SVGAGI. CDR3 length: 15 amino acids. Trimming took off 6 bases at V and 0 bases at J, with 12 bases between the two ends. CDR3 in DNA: TGTGCCAGCAGCCAAACGCACAATAGCAATCAGCCCCAGCATTTT. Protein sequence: CASSQTHNSNQPQHF.

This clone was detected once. This CDR3 reads CASGPGTGYTGELFF. The CDR3 DNA sequence: TGTGCTAGTGGGCCCGGGACAGGGTACACCGGGGAGCTGTTTTTT. This chain links TRBV12-5 with TRBJ2-2, with 9 bases that match TRBD1. Per germline, CDR1 LGHNT and CDR2 FRNRAP. The CDR3 length is 15 residues. The ends lost 6 bases at V and 3 bases at J; junction bases unmatched: 5.